What follows describes a single T cell receptor (beta chain). This sequence may be a read error, since a much larger clone differs from it by one base. The conserved phenylalanine or tryptophan is not found at the CDR3 terminus, so this likely reflects a read error. These data originate in a study of T cells after yellow fever vaccination. Via MiXCR, TCRdb re-called the 5' RACE reads, giving one row per CDR3 protein. Here the sample spans 150,000 or so distinct CDR3 sequences, approximately 6.6% being singletons. Sequencing was performed on CD4+ T cells sorted from PBMCs, taken 10 days after the yellow fever booster vaccination. The receptor was isolated from a man aged 30 to 39 who received the YFV17D yellow fever vaccine.

The CDR3 DNA is TGCGCCAGCAGCCAAGATAGGCTAGCGGGGACCTACAATGAGCAGTTCTCC. The encoded protein is CASSQDRLAGTYNEQFS. The chain joins TRBV4-3 to TRBJ2-1, with TRBD2 identical over 9 bases. CDR3 length equals 17 residues. The V segment lost 0 bases and the J segment 2 bases; nucleotides outside the gene matches: 5. Germline V gene lookup returns CDR1 LGHNA and CDR2 YSLEER.